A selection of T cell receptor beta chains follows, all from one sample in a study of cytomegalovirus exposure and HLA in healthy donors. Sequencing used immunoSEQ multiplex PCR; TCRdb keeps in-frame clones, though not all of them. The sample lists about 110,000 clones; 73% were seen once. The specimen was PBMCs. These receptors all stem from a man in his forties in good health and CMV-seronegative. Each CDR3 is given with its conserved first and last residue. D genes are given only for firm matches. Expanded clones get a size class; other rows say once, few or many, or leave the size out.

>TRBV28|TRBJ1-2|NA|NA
TGTGCCAGCAGTACAGGGAACGGCTACACCTTC
CASSTGNGYTF
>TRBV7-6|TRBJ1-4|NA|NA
TGTGCCAGCAGCTTAGAGCGACCCAACCTTCCTAATGAAAAACTGTTTTTT
CASSLERPNLPNEKLFF
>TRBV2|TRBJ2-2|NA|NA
TGTGCCAGCAGTGTCCAGGGGCCGAAGAACACCGGGGAGCTGTTTTTT
CASSVQGPKNTGELFF
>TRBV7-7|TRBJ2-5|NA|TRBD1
TGTGCTAGCAGCTACGGGACAGGGGGAGGAGAGACCCAGTACTTC
CASSYGTGGGETQYF
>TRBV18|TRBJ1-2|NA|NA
TGTGCCAGCTCATTACAAACAGGGATTGATGGCTACACCTTC
CASSLQTGIDGYTF
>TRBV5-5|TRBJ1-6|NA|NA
TGTGCCAGCAGCCAAAACAGGGACCCACCCCTCCACTTT
CASSQNRDPPLHF
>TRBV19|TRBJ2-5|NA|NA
TGTGCCAGTAGTAGGGCAGGGGAGGAGACCCAGTACTTC
CASSRAGEETQYF
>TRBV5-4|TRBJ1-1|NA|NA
TGTGCCAGCAGCCAGGACAGCCCTGAAGCTTTCTTT
CASSQDSPEAFF
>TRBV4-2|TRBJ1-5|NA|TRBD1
TGTGCCAGCAGCCAAGATCATGGACAGGGTAGCCAGCCCCAGCATTTT
CASSQDHGQGSQPQHF
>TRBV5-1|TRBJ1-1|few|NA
TGCGCCAGCAGGGGAGAGATATCCAACACTGAAGCTTTCTTT
CASRGEISNTEAFF
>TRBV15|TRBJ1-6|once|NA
TGTGCCACCAGCAGGTTCCCTGAGGGAAGTAATTCACCCCTCCACTTT
CATSRFPEGSNSPLHF
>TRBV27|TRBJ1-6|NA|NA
TGTGCCAGCAGTTTAACCGCGTCCACATGGAGATCACCCCTCCACTTT
CASSLTASTWRSPLHF
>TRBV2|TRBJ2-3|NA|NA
TGTGCCAGCACTCCCCAGGGGATAAGCACAGATACGCAGTATTTT
CASTPQGISTDTQYF
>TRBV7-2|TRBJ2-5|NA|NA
TGTGCCAGCAGCTTAGTCGGGGAGACCCAGTACTTC
CASSLVGETQYF
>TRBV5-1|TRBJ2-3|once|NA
TGCGCCAGCAGCCCCGGTGCGCGGAGCACAGATACGCAGTATTTT
CASSPGARSTDTQYF
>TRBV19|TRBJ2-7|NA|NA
TGTGCCAGTAGTCCCGCTCTGACTCGACCCACCTACGAGCAGTACTTC
CASSPALTRPTYEQYF
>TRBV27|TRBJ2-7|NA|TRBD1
TGTGCCAGCAGGGCGCCAGGGGGCCACGAGCAGTACTTC
CASRAPGGHEQYF
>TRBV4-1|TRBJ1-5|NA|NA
TGCGCCAGCAGCCAAGGGACAGACGATCAGCCCCAGCATTTT
CASSQGTDDQPQHF
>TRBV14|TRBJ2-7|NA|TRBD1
TGTGCCAGCAGCCAAACAGGGGCACGACCTCGGAACGAGCAGTACTTC
CASSQTGARPRNEQYF
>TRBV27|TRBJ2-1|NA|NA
TGTGCCAGCAGCTACTTATTGAGCTCCTACAATGAGCAGTTCTTC
CASSYLLSSYNEQFF
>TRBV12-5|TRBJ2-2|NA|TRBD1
TGTGCTAGTGTTTGGGACAGGGTGGGCACCGGGGAGCTGTTTTTT
CASVWDRVGTGELFF
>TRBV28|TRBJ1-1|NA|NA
TGTGCCAGCAGACAAAAGGGGACTGAAGCTTTCTTT
CASRQKGTEAFF
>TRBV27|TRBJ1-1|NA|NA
TGTGCCAGCAGTACCTCGCCAGGGTGGGTCGGTGAAGCTTTCTTT
CASSTSPGWVGEAFF
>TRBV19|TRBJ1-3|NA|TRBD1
TGTGCCAGTACAGCGGACAGGTTCTCTGGAAACACCATATATTTT
CASTADRFSGNTIYF
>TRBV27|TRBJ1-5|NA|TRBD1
TGTGCCAGCAGTTGGGGACAGGGACGGAACAATCAGCCCCAGCATTTT
CASSWGQGRNNQPQHF
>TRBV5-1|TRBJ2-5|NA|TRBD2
TGCGCCAGCAGCAGCGGGGGGGCTCAAGAGACCCAGTACTTC
CASSSGGAQETQYF
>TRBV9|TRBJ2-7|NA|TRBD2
TGTGCCAGCAGCGCCCCGACTAGCGGGGACTACGAGCAGTACTTC
CASSAPTSGDYEQYF
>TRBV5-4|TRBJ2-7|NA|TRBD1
TGTGCCAGCAGCGATTTACGGGGACAGGGGCGGAACGAGCAGTACTTC
CASSDLRGQGRNEQYF
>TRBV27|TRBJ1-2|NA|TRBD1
TGTGCCAGCAGTATTGGGACAGAAATTCCGTATGGCTACACCTTC
CASSIGTEIPYGYTF
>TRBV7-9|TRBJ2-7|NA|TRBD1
TGTGCCAGCAGCTTAGACGCTTTCGGCAGGGGGTACGAGCAGTACTTC
CASSLDAFGRGYEQYF
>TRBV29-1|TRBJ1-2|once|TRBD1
TGCAGCGTTGATGGGGCTTCTCCCAGGGGGCTTTATGGCTACACCTTC
CSVDGASPRGLYGYTF
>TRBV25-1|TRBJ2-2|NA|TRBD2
TGTGCCAGCAGTGAATTCGGGGGGGCGGGAACCGGGGAGCTGTTTTTT
CASSEFGGAGTGELFF
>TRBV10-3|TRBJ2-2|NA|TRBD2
TGTGCCATCAGGATAGGACTAGCGGGGGGAAACACCGGGGAGCTGTTTTTT
CAIRIGLAGGNTGELFF
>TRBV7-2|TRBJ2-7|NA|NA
TGTGCCAGCAGCACAAGGGGGGGCAGTTCCTCCTACGAGCAGTACTTC
CASSTRGGSSSYEQYF
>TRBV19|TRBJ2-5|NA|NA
TGTGCCAGTCGACCCAACGCAGGTAGCCAAGAGACCCAGTACTTC
CASRPNAGSQETQYF
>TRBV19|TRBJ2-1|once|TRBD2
TGTGCCAGTAGTATAGATCTAGCGGATTACAATGAGCAGTTCTTC
CASSIDLADYNEQFF
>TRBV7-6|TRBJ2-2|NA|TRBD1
TGTGCCAGCAGCTATACGGGACAGGGTGGCACCGGGGAGCTGTTTTTT
CASSYTGQGGTGELFF
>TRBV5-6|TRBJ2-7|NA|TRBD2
TGTGCCAGCAGCTTGGCCGCGGGGGGCTTCCCCTACGAGCAGTACTTC
CASSLAAGGFPYEQYF
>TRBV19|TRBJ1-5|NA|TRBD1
TGTGCCAGTAAGATTGGGCCAGGGACAGGGTCAGCTTATAGCAATCAGCCCCAGCATTTT
CASKIGPGTGSAYSNQPQHF
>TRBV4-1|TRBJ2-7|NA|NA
TGCGCCAGCAGCGCAGGAACCTACGAGCAGTACTTC
CASSAGTYEQYF
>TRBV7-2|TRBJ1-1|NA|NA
TGTGCCAGCAGCTCTCCGAATGGAGCCCCCACTGAAGCTTTCTTT
CASSSPNGAPTEAFF
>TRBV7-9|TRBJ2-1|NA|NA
TGTGCCAGCAGCTTCAGTGGGTCCTCAGGTTCCAATGAGCAGTTCTTC
CASSFSGSSGSNEQFF
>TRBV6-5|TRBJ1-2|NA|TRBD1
TGTGCCAGCAGTTCCGGACAGGGGCCGCCTATTCGGACCTTC
CASSSGQGPPIRTF
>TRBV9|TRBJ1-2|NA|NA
TGTGCCAGCAGCCCCCGGTGGGAGGACGCTAACTATGGCTACACCTTC
CASSPRWEDANYGYTF
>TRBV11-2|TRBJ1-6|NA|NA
TGTGCCAGCAGCTTAGATCAGGCAGGAAGCACCAATTCACCCCTCCACTTT
CASSLDQAGSTNSPLHF
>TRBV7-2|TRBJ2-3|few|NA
TGTGCCAGCAGCTTTCGATTAGCGGATACGCAGTATTTT
CASSFRLADTQYF
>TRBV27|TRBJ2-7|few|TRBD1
TGTGCCAGCAGTTTATCGGGACAGGGGGACTACGAGCAGTACTTC
CASSLSGQGDYEQYF
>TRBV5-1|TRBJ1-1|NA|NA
TGCGCCAGCAGCTTGGCGGGAGGGGGGAACACTGAAGCTTTCTTT
CASSLAGGGNTEAFF
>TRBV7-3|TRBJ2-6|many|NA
TGTGCCAGCAGCGATCGGAGGGGCTCTGGGGCCAACGTCCTGACTTTC
CASSDRRGSGANVLTF
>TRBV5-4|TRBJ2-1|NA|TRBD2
TGTGCCAGCAGCTTGGAAGCTAGCGGGGGTGAGCAGTTCTTC
CASSLEASGGEQFF
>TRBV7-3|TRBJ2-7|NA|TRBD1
TGTGCCAGCAGCTTAAAGAGGCAGGGACAGGGCAACGAGCAGTACTTC
CASSLKRQGQGNEQYF
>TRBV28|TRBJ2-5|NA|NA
TGTGCCAGCAGACTCAGCCCGGCCTCGGGGGAGACCCAGTACTTC
CASRLSPASGETQYF
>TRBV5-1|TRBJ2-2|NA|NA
TGCGCCAGCAGCTCTTCGACAGGTCCGGGGGGGGAGCTGTTTTTT
CASSSSTGPGGELFF
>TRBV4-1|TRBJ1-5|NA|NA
TGCGCCAGCAGCAGCCAATATAGCAATCAGCCCCAGCATTTT
CASSSQYSNQPQHF
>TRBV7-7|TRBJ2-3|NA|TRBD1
TGTGCTAGCAGCCAGACAGGGGAAAGCACAGATACGCAGTATTTT
CASSQTGESTDTQYF
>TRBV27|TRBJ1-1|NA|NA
TGTGCCAGCAGTCCCCCGGGGAGCACTGAAGCTTTCTTT
CASSPPGSTEAFF
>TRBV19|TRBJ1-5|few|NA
TGTGCCAGTAGTGTTGGGGGAGGTGGCAATCAGCCCCAGCATTTT
CASSVGGGGNQPQHF